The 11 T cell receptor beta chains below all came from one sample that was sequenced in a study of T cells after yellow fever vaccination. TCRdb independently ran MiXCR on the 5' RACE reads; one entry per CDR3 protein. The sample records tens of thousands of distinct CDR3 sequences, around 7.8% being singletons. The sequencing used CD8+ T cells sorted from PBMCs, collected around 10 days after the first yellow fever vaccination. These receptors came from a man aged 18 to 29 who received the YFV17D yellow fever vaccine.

The CDR3 here is CASSGGSQPQHF. CDR3 DNA sequence: TGCGCCAGCAGCGGGGGGTCACAGCCCCAGCATTTT. V is TRBV4-1 and J is TRBJ1-5; D possibly corresponds to TRBD1 (5 bases). This CDR3 spans 12 amino acids. The germline CDR1 and CDR2 sequences are MGHRA and YSYEKL. V dropped 5 bases and J dropped 7 bases, with 9 bases sitting between them.

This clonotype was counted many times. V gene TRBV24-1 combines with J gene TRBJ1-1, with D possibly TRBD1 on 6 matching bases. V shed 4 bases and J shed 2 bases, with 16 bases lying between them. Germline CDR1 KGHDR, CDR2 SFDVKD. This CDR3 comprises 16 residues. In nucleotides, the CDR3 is TGTGCCACCAGTGACACTGGGGGGGGGCCCAACACTGAAGCTTTCTTT. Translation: CATSDTGGGPNTEAFF.

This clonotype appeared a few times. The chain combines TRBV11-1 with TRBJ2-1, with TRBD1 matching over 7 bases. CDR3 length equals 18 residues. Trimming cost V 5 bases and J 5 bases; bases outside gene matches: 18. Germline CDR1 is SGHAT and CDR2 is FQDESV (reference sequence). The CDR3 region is CASSVDRAAGQRHNEQFF. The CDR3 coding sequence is TGTGCCAGCAGCGTCGACAGGGCCGCGGGTCAGAGGCACAATGAGCAGTTCTTC.

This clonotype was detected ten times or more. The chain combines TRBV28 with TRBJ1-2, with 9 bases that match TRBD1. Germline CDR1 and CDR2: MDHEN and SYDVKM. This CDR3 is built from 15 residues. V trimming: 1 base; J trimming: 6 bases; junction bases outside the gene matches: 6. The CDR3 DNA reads TGTGCCAGCAGTTTATTGGTGGGACAGGGACATGGCTACACCTTC. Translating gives CASSLLVGQGHGYTF.

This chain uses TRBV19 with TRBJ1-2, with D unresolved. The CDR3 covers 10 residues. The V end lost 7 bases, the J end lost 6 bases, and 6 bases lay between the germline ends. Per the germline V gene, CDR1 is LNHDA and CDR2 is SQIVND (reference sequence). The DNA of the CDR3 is TGTGCCAGTAAAGGGAATGGCTACACCTTC. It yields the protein CASKGNGYTF.

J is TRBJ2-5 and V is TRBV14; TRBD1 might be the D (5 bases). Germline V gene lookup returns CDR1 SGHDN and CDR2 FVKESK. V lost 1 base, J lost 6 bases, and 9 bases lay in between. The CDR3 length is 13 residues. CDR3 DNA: TGTGCCAGCAGCCAAGGGGGCCCTCAGACCCAGTACTTC. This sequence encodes CASSQGGPQTQYF.

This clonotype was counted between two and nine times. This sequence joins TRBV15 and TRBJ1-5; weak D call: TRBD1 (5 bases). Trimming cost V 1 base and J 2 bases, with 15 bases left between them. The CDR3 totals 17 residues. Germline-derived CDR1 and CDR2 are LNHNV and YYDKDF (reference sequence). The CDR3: CATSRGWGREGNQPQHF. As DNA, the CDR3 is TGTGCCACCAGCAGAGGATGGGGCAGGGAGGGCAATCAGCCCCAGCATTTT. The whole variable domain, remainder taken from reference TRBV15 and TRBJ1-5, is DAMVIQNPRYQVTQFGKPVTLSCSQTLNHNVMYWYQQKSSQAPKLLFHYYDKDFNNEADTPDNFQSRRPNTSFCFLDIRSPGLGDTAMYLCATSRGWGREGNQPQHFGDGTRLSIL.

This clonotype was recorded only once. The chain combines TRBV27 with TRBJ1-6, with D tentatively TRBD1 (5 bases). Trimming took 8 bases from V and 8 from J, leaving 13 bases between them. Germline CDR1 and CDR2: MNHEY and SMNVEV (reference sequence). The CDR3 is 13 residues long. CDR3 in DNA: TGTGCCAGCGTTGCCAGGGCGGATTCACCCCTCCACTTT. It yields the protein CASVARADSPLHF.

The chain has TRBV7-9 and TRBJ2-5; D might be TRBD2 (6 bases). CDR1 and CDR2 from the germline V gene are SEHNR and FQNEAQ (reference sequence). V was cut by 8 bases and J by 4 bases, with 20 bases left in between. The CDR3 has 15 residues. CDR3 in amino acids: CASGPARGKRETQYF. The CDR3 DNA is TGTGCCAGCGGACCGGCTCGGGGGAAGAGAGAGACCCAGTACTTC.

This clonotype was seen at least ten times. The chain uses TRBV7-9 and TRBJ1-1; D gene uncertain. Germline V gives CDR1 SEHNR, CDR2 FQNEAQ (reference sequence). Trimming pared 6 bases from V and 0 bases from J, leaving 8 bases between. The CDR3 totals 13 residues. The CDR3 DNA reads TGTGCCAGCAGAGGCGGGATGAACACTGAAGCTTTCTTT. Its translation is CASRGGMNTEAFF.

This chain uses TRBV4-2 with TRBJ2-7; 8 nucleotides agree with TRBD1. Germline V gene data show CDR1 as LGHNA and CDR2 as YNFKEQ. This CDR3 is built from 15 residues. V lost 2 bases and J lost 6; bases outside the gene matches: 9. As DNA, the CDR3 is TGTGCCAGCAGCCAAATACAGGGGGAATGGGGCGAGCAGTACTTC. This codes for CASSQIQGEWGEQYF.